These 23 T cell receptor beta chains were all obtained from the same sample, sequenced in a study of beta chain features in type 1 diabetes. Study results and limitations: All four CD4+ subsets from Type 1 diabetes patients carried moderately but significantly shorter TCRB CDR3s.

The investigators reverse transcribed all of the isolated RNA, so they sequenced expressed TCRB transcripts. The assay was immunoSEQ multiplex PCR, and TCRdb's table has in-frame clones only and misses some. The table lists hundreds of thousands of clones, about 15% of them singletons, with around 0.015% in the top ten. Antigens of these TCRs are unknown. Sequenced material: naive CD4+ T cells from blood. These receptors were collected from a man aged 18 to 29 with type 1 diabetes.

J is TRBJ2-7 and V is TRBV29-1; 7 bases agree with TRBD1. J lost 2 bases, V lost 0 bases, and 13 bases had no gene match. Per germline, CDR1 SQVTM and CDR2 ANQGSEA. The CDR3 is 17 amino acids. In nucleotides, the CDR3 is TGCAGCGTTGAAGATAGAGGGGAAGGGGGCCGTCCCTACGAGCAGTACTTC. Residues: CSVEDRGEGGRPYEQYF.

The sample holds a few counts of this clone. The chain joins TRBV7-9 to TRBJ1-2, with D possibly TRBD1 on 6 matching bases. The length of the CDR3 is 15 residues. The V gene lost 5 bases and the J gene lost 6 bases, with 19 bases spanning the gap. Germline V lookup: CDR1 SEHNR, CDR2 FQNEAQ (reference sequence). CDR3 amino acids: CASSPTGRGRDGYTF. The CDR3 nucleotides are TGTGCCAGCAGCCCTACAGGGAGGGGCCGAGATGGCTACACCTTC.

This clone was seen only a few times. This chain uses TRBV9 with TRBJ2-3, with 7 bases aligning to TRBD1. The CDR3 totals 15 residues. The germline gives CDR1 SGDLS, CDR2 YYNGEE. V shed 3 bases and J 0 bases; nucleotides not matched to a gene: 4. DNA of the CDR3: TGTGCCAGCAGCGAGGGGGCGCTGAGCACAGATACGCAGTATTTT. It yields the protein CASSEGALSTDTQYF. The whole variable domain, remainder taken from reference TRBV9 and TRBJ2-3, is DSGVTQTPKHLITATGQRVTLRCSPRSGDLSVYWYQQSLDQGLQFLIQYYNGEERAKGNILERFSAQQFPDLHSELNLSSLELGDSALYFCASSEGALSTDTQYFGPGTRLTVL.

This clone was picked up a small number of times. The rearrangement joins TRBV4-1 to TRBJ2-7; weak D call: TRBD2 (6 bases). The CDR3 spans 17 residues. Germline V gives CDR1 MGHRA, CDR2 YSYEKL. Trimming pared 1 base from V and 2 bases from J, leaving 18 bases between. CDR3 coding DNA: TGCGCCAGCAGCCAAGTCTCGGGAGCCTTACTTCCCTACGAGCAGTACTTC. Amino acid sequence: CASSQVSGALLPYEQYF.

This clone came up a few times. The J gene is TRBJ2-1, the V gene TRBV5-5; 9 bases match TRBD2. Germline loops: CDR1 SGHKS, CDR2 YYEKEE (reference sequence). The CDR3 spans 15 residues. V shed 4 bases and J 7 bases; nucleotides not matched to a gene: 9. The CDR3 region has the DNA TGTGCCAGCAGCGCGGGACTAGCCCAGGGGAATGAGCAGTTCTTC. Translated, it gives CASSAGLAQGNEQFF.

This clone was counted a few times. This chain uses TRBV5-1 with TRBJ2-2; tentatively, D is TRBD2 (5 bases). V was shortened by 5 bases and J by 2 bases, with 10 bases between the two germline ends. This CDR3 spans 14 amino acids. Germline V gene lookup returns CDR1 SGHRS and CDR2 YFSETQ. The CDR3 region has the DNA TGCGCCAGCAGTCGAGGGTCAAACACCGGGGAGCTGTTTTTT. Its protein is CASSRGSNTGELFF.

This clone has more than one count but fewer than ten. CDR3 residues: CASSFLTGAGTEAFF. As DNA, the CDR3 is TGTGCCAGCAGTTTCTTGACAGGGGCTGGCACTGAAGCTTTCTTT. The chain links TRBV27 to TRBJ1-1; 8 nucleotides line up with TRBD1. This CDR3 has 15 amino acids. Germline V gene data show CDR1 as MNHEY and CDR2 as SMNVEV (reference sequence). The V and J ends lost 3 bases and 4 bases, in that order; junction bases with no gene match: 7.

This rearrangement joins TRBV5-1 to TRBJ2-7; D is unresolved. Trimming removed 0 bases from V and 0 bases from J, with 7 bases in between. The CDR3 is 14 residues long. Germline V gene data show CDR1 as SGHRS and CDR2 as YFSETQ. The CDR3 here is CASSLDVGSYEQYF. CDR3 in DNA: TGCGCCAGCAGCTTGGATGTCGGCTCCTACGAGCAGTACTTC.

This clone has a handful of counts. The CDR3 spells CASSLGEANQPQHF. CDR3 DNA sequence: TGTGCCAGCAGCTTAGGAGAGGCCAATCAGCCCCAGCATTTT. The chain is built from TRBV7-9 and TRBJ1-5, with D uncertain. This CDR3 has 14 residues. Per germline, CDR1 SEHNR and CDR2 FQNEAQ (reference sequence). Trimming shortened V by 1 base and J by 3 bases, and 7 bases separated the two germline ends.

This clone was found a few times. V usage is TRBV6-5 and J usage is TRBJ1-5; D ambiguous. The CDR3 consists of 13 residues. CDR1 and CDR2 (germline): MNHEY, SVGAGI. V was trimmed by 6 bases and J by 6 bases, leaving 12 bases between them. The CDR3 here is CASSPDRGQPQHF. The DNA for the CDR3 is TGTGCCAGCAGCCCCGACCGGGGTCAGCCCCAGCATTTT.

V and J are TRBV2 and TRBJ2-7; D call uncertain. In germline, CDR1 is SNHLY, CDR2 FYNNEI. This CDR3 contains 12 residues. Trimming pared 6 bases from V and 3 bases from J, leaving 9 bases between. The CDR3 loop is CASRESYYEQYF. For the CDR3, the DNA is TGTGCCAGCAGGGAGTCTTACTACGAGCAGTACTTC.

This clone was seen once. The rearrangement links TRBV19 to TRBJ2-2, with a tentative D call TRBD2 (5 bases). There are 14 residues in the CDR3. Germline CDR1 is LNHDA and CDR2 is SQIVND (reference sequence). The V end was cut by 3 bases, the J end by 1 base, with 6 bases between. The chain's CDR3 is CASSMGENTGELFF. For the CDR3, the DNA is TGTGCCAGTAGTATGGGAGAGAACACCGGGGAGCTGTTTTTT.

This chain joins TRBV7-2 and TRBJ2-7; tentative D call: TRBD2 (6 bases). The germline V and J ends were trimmed by 2 bases and 0 bases, with 11 bases remaining between them. The CDR3 is 15 residues long. Germline V lookup: CDR1 SGHTA, CDR2 FQGNSA. CDR3 sequence: CASSLLAGISYEQYF. The DNA for the CDR3 is TGTGCCAGCAGCTTACTCGCGGGGATCTCCTACGAGCAGTACTTC.

The V call is TRBV10-3, the J call TRBJ2-1; no reliable D call. Looked up from germline, CDR1 is ENHRY and CDR2 is SYGVKD. CDR3 length: 14 residues. V gave up 10 bases and J gave up 0 bases, with 13 bases separating them. CDR3 coding DNA: TGTGCCACCGACCCCGGAGTCTCCTACAATGAGCAGTTCTTC. Residues: CATDPGVSYNEQFF.

CDR3: CAISPGGGRNYEQYF. The CDR3 region has the DNA TGTGCCATCTCACCCGGGGGAGGGAGGAACTACGAGCAGTACTTC. The chain uses TRBV10-3 and TRBJ2-7; 7 nucleotides agree with TRBD2. The CDR3 is 15 residues long. Germline trimming cut 8 bases from V and 3 bases from J; bases unmatched to any gene: 13. Germline CDR1 and CDR2: ENHRY and SYGVKD.

This clone appeared a few times. The chain has TRBV6-5 and TRBJ2-7; D is possibly TRBD1 (6 bases). CDR3 length: 12 amino acids. With 0 bases removed from V and 6 bases from J, the gap between germline ends came to 6 bases. CDR1 and CDR2 from the germline V gene are MNHEY and SVGAGI. As DNA, the CDR3 is TGTGCCAGCAGTTACTCAGGGGGCGAGCAGTACTTC. Translated: CASSYSGGEQYF.

This clone was observed a few times. The rearrangement joins TRBV25-1 to TRBJ2-7, with a possible D match to TRBD2 (7 bases). The CDR3 length is 15 residues. CDR1 is MGHDK and CDR2 is SYGVNS in the germline V gene. The V gene lost 1 base and the J gene lost 1 base, with 11 bases spanning the gap. In DNA form, the CDR3 reads TGTGCCAGCAGTGAATTAGGGGGGGCATCCTACGAGCAGTACTTC. Translation: CASSELGGASYEQYF.

The chain links TRBV7-9 to TRBJ2-7, with 9 bases aligning to TRBD2. The germline gives CDR1 SEHNR, CDR2 FQNEAQ (reference sequence). There are 15 residues in the CDR3. The V gene end was trimmed by 5 bases and the J gene end by 4 bases; junction bases not matched to a gene: 9. In DNA form, the CDR3 reads TGTGCCAGCAGCCACGCCGGGACTAGCAAGTACGAGCAGTACTTC. Translation gives CASSHAGTSKYEQYF.

The chain recombines TRBV18 with TRBJ2-1; TRBD1 is a possible D gene (6 bases). Germline V gene data show CDR1 as KGHSH and CDR2 as LQKENI. The CDR3 spans 15 residues. V dropped 4 bases and J dropped 0 bases, with 10 bases sitting between them. The CDR3 is CASSLGQSSYNEQFF. DNA of the CDR3: TGTGCCAGCTCACTAGGACAGAGCTCCTACAATGAGCAGTTCTTC.

This clone was seen a handful of times. The chain joins TRBV9 to TRBJ2-2, with D possibly being TRBD1 (6 bases). Trimming removed 0 bases at V and 5 bases at J, with 14 bases between. Germline assignment: CDR1 SGDLS and CDR2 YYNGEE. This CDR3 has 16 residues. The CDR3 sequence is CASSVAGVVPTGELFF. The CDR3 DNA is TGTGCCAGCAGCGTAGCAGGGGTTGTCCCAACCGGGGAGCTGTTTTTT. The full variable domain, rest sourced from reference TRBV9 and TRBJ2-2, is DSGVTQTPKHLITATGQRVTLRCSPRSGDLSVYWYQQSLDQGLQFLIQYYNGEERAKGNILERFSAQQFPDLHSELNLSSLELGDSALYFCASSVAGVVPTGELFFGEGSRLTVL.

This chain joins TRBV6-1 and TRBJ2-7, with 11 bases lining up with TRBD2. The V gene's germline CDR1 is MNHNS and CDR2 SASEGT. The CDR3 loop spans 15 amino acids. J was trimmed by 6 bases and V by 2 bases; bases with no gene match: 6. This CDR3 reads CASSELAGGSGEQYF. The DNA for the CDR3 is TGTGCCAGCAGTGAACTAGCGGGAGGATCGGGCGAGCAGTACTTC.

In this sample, this clone turned up a few times. The V and J genes are TRBV4-2 and TRBJ2-5; possible D gene TRBD1, 7 bases. The CDR3 consists of 15 residues. Germline V gene lookup returns CDR1 LGHNA and CDR2 YNFKEQ. Trimming stripped 4 bases from V and 5 bases from J, with 17 bases between. CDR3 protein: CASSRGRSGGETQYF. CDR3 nucleotides: TGTGCCAGCAGCCGAGGTCGGTCAGGGGGGGAGACCCAGTACTTC.

The rearrangement links TRBV11-2 to TRBJ1-5; D is possibly TRBD1 (6 bases). The CDR3 has 15 residues. The germline V gene has CDR1 SGHAT and CDR2 FQNNGV. V shed 3 bases and J shed 0 bases, with 9 bases lying between them. The CDR3 is CASSLGHLSNQPQHF. In DNA form, the CDR3 reads TGTGCCAGCAGCTTGGGACACCTTAGCAATCAGCCCCAGCATTTT. Based on the CDR3 plus reference TRBV11-2 and TRBJ1-5, the full variable domain is EAGVAQSPRYKIIEKRQSVAFWCNPISGHATLYWYQQILGQGPKLLIQFQNNGVVDDSQLPKDRFSAERLKGVDSTLKIQPAKLEDSAVYLCASSLGHLSNQPQHFGDGTRLSIL.